Below, 12 T cell receptor beta chains from the same sample are listed, as sequenced in a study of T cell responses to AZD1222 COVID-19 vaccine. Produced via immunoSEQ multiplex PCR; TCRdb's table is partial and in-frame only. The sample has 120,000 to 150,000 clones; around 90% are singletons. Sequenced here: peripheral blood, sampled on day 0 of MenACWY control vaccination. The receptors derive from an adult in good health.

The CDR3: CASSIAEGSYEQYF. CDR3 nucleotide sequence: TGTGCCAGTAGTATAGCCGAGGGATCCTACGAGCAGTACTTC. The rearrangement joins TRBV19 to TRBJ2-7; D possibly corresponds to TRBD2 (5 bases). The CDR3 length is 14 residues. Germline CDR1 LNHDA, CDR2 SQIVND (reference sequence). Trimming stripped 1 base from V and 1 base from J, with 8 bases between.

The rearrangement uses TRBV6-1 and TRBJ1-2; maybe TRBD1 (5 bases). The CDR3 has 15 residues. Germline loops: CDR1 MNHNS, CDR2 SASEGT. V gave up 1 base and J gave up 0 bases, with 9 bases separating them. CDR3 in amino acids: CASSEDGGTNYGYTF. CDR3 in DNA: TGTGCCAGCAGTGAAGACGGGGGAACTAACTATGGCTACACCTTC.

The rearrangement links TRBV6-5 to TRBJ2-2, with D perhaps given as TRBD1 or TRBD2 (5 bases each). The length of the CDR3 is 15 residues. V lost 7 bases and J lost 4, with 16 bases in between. Germline V gene lookup returns CDR1 MNHEY and CDR2 SVGAGI. The CDR3 protein is CASMNGEGSTGELFF. CDR3 nucleotides: TGTGCCAGCATGAACGGCGAGGGGAGCACCGGGGAGCTGTTTTTT.

The V call is TRBV7-9, the J call TRBJ1-2, with D unclear. Germline values: CDR1 SEHNR, CDR2 FQNEAQ (reference sequence). V was trimmed by 1 base and J by 4 bases, leaving 10 bases between them. The CDR3 has 14 residues. The DNA of the CDR3 is TGTGCCAGCAGCTTAGAAGCGGCGGCCTATGGCTACACCTTC. Protein: CASSLEAAAYGYTF.

This chain connects TRBV9 to TRBJ1-1, with TRBD1 matching over 7 bases. V shed 4 bases, J shed 1 base, and the junction held 4 bases outside the gene matches. The length of the CDR3 is 14 residues. The germline gives CDR1 SGDLS, CDR2 YYNGEE. CDR3 sequence (DNA): TGTGCCAGCAGCCCTTGGACAGGGAACACTGAAGCTTTCTTT. Translated, it gives CASSPWTGNTEAFF.

In DNA, the CDR3 is TGTGCCAGCAGCTTAGGGGTCAGTGAGCAGTACTTC. This sequence encodes CASSLGVSEQYF. The rearrangement links TRBV11-2 to TRBJ2-7; D call uncertain. The germline V and J ends were trimmed by 1 base and 7 bases, with 8 bases remaining between them. The CDR3 extends over 12 amino acids. Germline loops: CDR1 SGHAT, CDR2 FQNNGV.

The chain joins TRBV7-9 to TRBJ1-1; D gene uncertain. CDR3 length equals 13 residues. The V end was cut by 4 bases, the J end by 4 bases, with 10 bases between. Germline V gene data show CDR1 as SEHNR and CDR2 as FQNEAQ (reference sequence). The CDR3, as DNA: TGTGCCAGCAGCTCCGGGCGAGGCACTGAAGCTTTCTTT. It codes for CASSSGRGTEAFF.

The chain links TRBV28 to TRBJ2-1, with 9 bases aligning to TRBD2. Germline V lookup: CDR1 MDHEN, CDR2 SYDVKM. J was trimmed by 5 bases and V by 5 bases; bases with no gene match: 7. The CDR3 consists of 15 residues. This CDR3 is CASSPPSGVHNEQFF. The CDR3 DNA reads TGTGCCAGCAGTCCCCCTAGCGGGGTACACAATGAGCAGTTCTTC.

This clone appeared once. The rearrangement links TRBV27 to TRBJ2-2; possible D gene TRBD1, 5 bases. Trimming took 5 bases from V and 2 from J, leaving 15 bases between them. CDR3 length: 16 residues. CDR1 and CDR2 from the germline V gene are MNHEY and SMNVEV (reference sequence). In nucleotides, the CDR3 is TGTGCCAGCAGTCCCTGGACACCACTCAACACCGGGGAGCTGTTTTTT. Protein: CASSPWTPLNTGELFF.

This chain links TRBV24-1 with TRBJ2-1, with 10 bases lining up with TRBD2. This CDR3 has 15 amino acids. Germline trimming cut 9 bases from V and 8 bases from J; bases unmatched to any gene: 12. Germline V gene lookup returns CDR1 KGHDR and CDR2 SFDVKD. The CDR3 region is CATGGSSGGVHEQFF. CDR3 in DNA: TGTGCCACCGGGGGATCTAGCGGGGGTGTCCATGAGCAGTTCTTC.

The rearrangement links TRBV2 to TRBJ2-3; D is ambiguous. Germline CDR1 and CDR2: SNHLY and FYNNEI. The CDR3 is 14 amino acids. Between the trimmed V and J ends, which lost 6 bases and 0 bases, there was a span of 10 bases. DNA of the CDR3: TGTGCCAGCAGCGTCACCTCAAGCACAGATACGCAGTATTTT. Its translation: CASSVTSSTDTQYF.

The chain recombines TRBV13 with TRBJ2-7; D is unresolved. The CDR3 is made up of 12 amino acids. V shed 0 bases and J shed 6 bases, with 6 bases lying between them. From germline, CDR1 is PRHDT and CDR2 FYEKMQ (reference sequence). CDR3 loop: CASSLGRREQYF. Written as DNA, the CDR3 is TGTGCCAGCAGCTTAGGACGTCGCGAGCAGTACTTC. The full variable domain, its missing parts supplied by reference TRBV13 and TRBJ2-7, is AAGVIQSPRHLIKEKRETATLKCYPIPRHDTVYWYQQGPGQDPQFLISFYEKMQSDKGSIPDRFSAQQFSDYHSELNMSSLELGDSALYFCASSLGRREQYFGPGTRLTVT.